This passage covers 18 T cell receptor beta chains from one sample sequenced in a study of control samples from healthy donors and cancer patients. Assay used: immunoSEQ multiplex PCR; TCRdb lists only in-frame clones, some missing. Seen here are 70,000 to 90,000 clones, 70% to 90% observed once, and the top ten hold 1.5% to 2%. The sample comprised PBMCs. All receptors come from a woman aged 55-70 years with head and neck cancer.

The V and J genes are TRBV28 and TRBJ2-1; D remains ambiguous. The germline CDR1 and CDR2 sequences are MDHEN and SYDVKM. The CDR3 sequence is 16 residues long. Trimming took 7 bases from V and 6 from J, leaving 22 bases between them. CDR3 sequence: CASKRGVAVGFNEQFF. As DNA, the CDR3 is TGTGCCAGCAAGCGTGGCGTGGCCGTGGGTTTCAATGAGCAGTTCTTC. The whole variable domain, filled in from reference TRBV28 and TRBJ2-1, reads DVKVTQSSRYLVKRTGEKVFLECVQDMDHENMFWYRQDPGLGLRLIYFSYDVKMKEKGDIPEGYSVSREKKERFSLILESASTNQTSMYLCASKRGVAVGFNEQFFGPGTRLTVL.

This sequence joins TRBV28 and TRBJ1-5; possible D gene TRBD1, 5 bases. Trimming cost V 4 bases and J 5 bases, with 24 bases left between them. Per germline, CDR1 MDHEN and CDR2 SYDVKM. The CDR3 sequence is 18 residues long. The CDR3 nucleotides are TGTGCCAGCAGTTCCTCCCCGGGACTAGGTTCTTTGGATCAGCCCCAGCATTTT. Its translation is CASSSSPGLGSLDQPQHF. The full variable domain, completed using reference TRBV28 and TRBJ1-5, is DVKVTQSSRYLVKRTGEKVFLECVQDMDHENMFWYRQDPGLGLRLIYFSYDVKMKEKGDIPEGYSVSREKKERFSLILESASTNQTSMYLCASSSSPGLGSLDQPQHFGDGTRLSIL.

This chain joins TRBV29-1 and TRBJ2-5, with 8 positions matching TRBD1. The CDR3 has 13 residues. J was trimmed by 4 bases and V by 4 bases; bases with no gene match: 5. CDR1 and CDR2 (germline): SQVTM, ANQGSEA. CDR3 amino acids: CSVVGQGIETQYF. In DNA, the CDR3 is TGCAGCGTTGTTGGACAGGGAATAGAGACCCAGTACTTC. Drawing the rest from reference TRBV29-1 and TRBJ2-5, the complete variable domain is SAVISQKPSRDICQRGTSLTIQCQVDSQVTMMFWYRQQPGQSLTLIATANQGSEATYESGFVIDKFPISRPNLTFSTLTVSNMSPEDSSIYLCSVVGQGIETQYFGPGTRLLVL.

This rearrangement joins TRBV4-1 to TRBJ2-7; 9 nucleotides agree with TRBD2. The V and J ends lost 3 bases and 0 bases, in that order; junction bases with no gene match: 6. Germline V gene data show CDR1 as MGHRA and CDR2 as YSYEKL. The CDR3 sequence is 16 residues long. CDR3 DNA sequence: TGCGCCAGCAGCCACTACGGACTAGCGAGCTCCTACGAGCAGTACTTC. Protein product: CASSHYGLASSYEQYF.

The chain carries TRBV12-3 or TRBV12-4 and TRBJ1-1; D is undetermined. Trimming removed 6 bases at V and 0 bases at J, with 8 bases between. The CDR3 is 13 amino acids. CDR3 residues: CASRLLMNTEAFF. The CDR3 nucleotides are TGTGCCAGCAGACTACTTATGAACACTGAAGCTTTCTTT.

V is TRBV11-2 and J is TRBJ2-2; the match to TRBD2 covers 7 bases. This CDR3 contains 15 residues. Germline lookup yields CDR1 SGHAT and CDR2 FQNNGV. Trimming took 5 bases from V and 5 from J; bases not matched to a gene: 8. Here the CDR3 DNA reads TGTGCCAGCAGCACGTTTAGCGGGTTGACCGGGGAGCTGTTTTTT. Its protein product is CASSTFSGLTGELFF.

The V gene is TRBV28, the J gene TRBJ2-7; D might be TRBD1 (6 bases). V was shortened by 6 bases and J by 3 bases, with 24 bases between the two germline ends. The CDR3 extends over 17 amino acids. Germline assignment: CDR1 MDHEN and CDR2 SYDVKM. CDR3 amino acids: CASSQNTLGQIFYEQYF. DNA for the CDR3: TGTGCCAGCAGCCAGAATACCTTAGGACAGATCTTCTACGAGCAGTACTTC.

The chain is built from TRBV5-1 and TRBJ2-2; weak D call: TRBD1 (7 bases). CDR3 length: 18 amino acids. CDR1 and CDR2 from the germline V gene are SGHRS and YFSETQ. Trimming removed 4 bases from V and 3 bases from J, with 22 bases in between. This CDR3 reads CASSPGGATGFYTGELFF. The DNA for the CDR3 is TGCGCCAGCAGCCCGGGCGGGGCGACAGGGTTTTACACCGGGGAGCTGTTTTTT.

The gene calls are TRBV15 and TRBJ2-5, with TRBD1 matching 7 bases. Germline V gene data show CDR1 as LNHNV and CDR2 as YYDKDF (reference sequence). This CDR3 has 15 residues. With V trimmed by 0 bases and J by 4 bases, 5 bases remained unmatched. DNA for the CDR3: TGTGCCACCAGCAGAGATCGAGGGGGCCTAGAGACCCAGTACTTC. It specifies CATSRDRGGLETQYF.

CDR3 region: CASSLGLGRGRLAPTQYF. The CDR3 nucleotides read TGTGCCAGCAGCTTAGGTTTGGGTAGGGGGAGACTAGCCCCGACCCAGTACTTC. The J gene is TRBJ2-5, the V gene TRBV11-2, with a possible D match to TRBD2 (7 bases). This CDR3 spans 18 amino acids. Trimming pared 1 base from V and 7 bases from J, leaving 25 bases between. Germline V gene data show CDR1 as SGHAT and CDR2 as FQNNGV.

V usage is TRBV7-2 and J usage is TRBJ2-1; TRBD2 agrees at 12 bases. Germline V gene sequence: CDR1 SGHTA, CDR2 FQGNSA. There are 16 residues in the CDR3. With V trimmed by 6 bases and J by 6 bases, 9 bases remained unmatched. DNA of the CDR3: TGTGCCAGCAGTACCTCCGGGACTAGCGGGTTCAATGAGCAGTTCTTC. This encodes CASSTSGTSGFNEQFF.

The chain couples TRBV2 to TRBJ2-5, with D possibly matching TRBD2 (5 bases). This CDR3 has 12 residues. The germline CDR1 and CDR2 sequences are SNHLY and FYNNEI. Trimming removed 7 bases from V and 5 bases from J, with 11 bases in between. The CDR3 sequence: CASTEGSETQYF. As DNA, the CDR3 is TGTGCCAGCACTGAGGGTTCGGAGACCCAGTACTTC.

The rearrangement uses TRBV2 and TRBJ2-7, with TRBD2 identical over 13 bases. This CDR3 region has 14 residues. Germline-derived CDR1 and CDR2 are SNHLY and FYNNEI. Trimming at V came to 5 bases and at J to 6 bases, leaving 4 bases not matched to a gene. CDR3 amino acids: CASSRLAGGGEQYF. CDR3 coding DNA: TGTGCCAGCAGTCGACTAGCGGGAGGCGGCGAGCAGTACTTC.

This chain links TRBV19 with TRBJ1-5; 9 bases align to TRBD1. The CDR3 length is 16 residues. V was pared by 7 bases and J by 8 bases, with 15 bases of the junction left unmatched. The germline V gene encodes CDR1 LNHDA and CDR2 SQIVND (reference sequence). The CDR3 reads CASKRDRASSREPQHF. In DNA form, the CDR3 reads TGTGCCAGTAAGAGGGACAGGGCCTCATCCCGGGAGCCCCAGCATTTT.

The V gene is TRBV18, the J gene TRBJ2-7, with 11 bases that match TRBD1. CDR1 KGHSH and CDR2 LQKENI come from the germline V gene. The trim removed 5 bases at V and 4 bases at J, leaving 4 bases unmatched. The CDR3 is made up of 14 amino acids. CDR3 bases: TGTGCCAGCTCAGTGGACAGGGGGCTATACGAGCAGTACTTC. Translation gives CASSVDRGLYEQYF. Full variable domain (missing parts from reference TRBV18 and TRBJ2-7): NAGVMQNPRHLVRRRGQEARLRCSPMKGHSHVYWYRQLPEEGLKFMVYLQKENIIDESGMPKERFSAEFPKEGPSILRIQQVVRGDSAAYFCASSVDRGLYEQYFGPGTRLTVT.

The chain has TRBV18 and TRBJ1-1; 8 bases align to TRBD1. CDR1 KGHSH and CDR2 LQKENI come from the germline V gene. Losses at the gene ends were 4 bases for V and 4 bases for J; bases not matched to a gene: 8. The CDR3 spans 15 residues. The DNA for the CDR3 is TGTGCCAGCTCACTCGCGACAGGGGCGGGCACTGAAGCTTTCTTT. This sequence encodes CASSLATGAGTEAFF.

The chain links TRBV27 to TRBJ1-6, with TRBD1 identical over 11 bases. The CDR3 spans 15 residues. Germline V lookup: CDR1 MNHEY, CDR2 SMNVEV (reference sequence). With 4 bases clipped from V and 10 bases from J, the junction kept 6 bases outside the gene matches. Here the CDR3 DNA reads TGTGCCAGCAGTTGGGGACAGGGGGAAAGCTCACCCCTCCACTTT. Protein product: CASSWGQGESSPLHF.

This clone was found once. The genes are TRBV30 and TRBJ1-4, with 7 bases fitting TRBD1. This CDR3 is 17 amino acids long. The germline V gene has CDR1 GTSNPN and CDR2 SVGIG (reference sequence). The trim removed 1 base at V and 0 bases at J, leaving 8 bases unmatched. CDR3 loop: CAWSGWTGDATNEKLFF. The CDR3 nucleotides read TGTGCCTGGAGTGGATGGACAGGAGACGCAACTAATGAAAAACTGTTTTTT.